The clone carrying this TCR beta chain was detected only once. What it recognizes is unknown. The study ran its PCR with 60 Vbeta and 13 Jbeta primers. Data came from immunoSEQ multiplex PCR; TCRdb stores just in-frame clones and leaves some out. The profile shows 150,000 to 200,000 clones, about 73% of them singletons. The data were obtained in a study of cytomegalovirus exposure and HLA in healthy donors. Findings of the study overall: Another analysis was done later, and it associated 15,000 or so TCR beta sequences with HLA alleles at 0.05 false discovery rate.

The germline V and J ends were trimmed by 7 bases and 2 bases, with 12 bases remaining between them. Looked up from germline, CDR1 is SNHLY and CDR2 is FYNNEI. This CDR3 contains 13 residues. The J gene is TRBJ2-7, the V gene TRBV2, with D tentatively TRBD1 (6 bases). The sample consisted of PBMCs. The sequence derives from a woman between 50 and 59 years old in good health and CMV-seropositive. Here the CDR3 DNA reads TGTGCCAGCATTGGTCAGGGGACCTACGAGCAGTACTTC. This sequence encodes CASIGQGTYEQYF.